This TCR beta chain was profiled in a study of cytomegalovirus exposure and HLA in healthy donors. With 60 Vbeta and 13 Jbeta primers, the PCR was carried out. Method: immunoSEQ multiplex PCR; TCRdb's copy keeps in-frame clones and lacks some. Found here are about 140,000 clones, roughly 80% of them singletons; the top ten hold around 1.6%. The clonotype comes from a female donor in good health and CMV-seronegative. Sequencing was done on a sample of PBMCs.

CDR3 nucleotide sequence: TGTGCCAGCAGTCCCACAGGGAACACTGAAGCTTTCTTT. This encodes CASSPTGNTEAFF. The chain joins TRBV7-2 to TRBJ1-1; D possibly corresponds to TRBD1 (5 bases). The CDR3 totals 13 residues. V lost 6 bases and J 1 base, leaving 9 bases between the germline ends. In germline, CDR1 is SGHTA, CDR2 FQGNSA.